These T cell receptor beta chains were read from a single sample in a study of T-cell reconstitution after alpha-beta-depleted transplantation in children. TCRdb analysed the PCR reads with MiXCR anew, one entry per CDR3 protein. The data hold about 610,000 distinct CDR3 sequences, with about 11% observed a single time. The sample was PBMCs from the stem cell graft donor, taken from the stem cell graft. The receptors derive from a human donor who donated a stem cell graft to a child with acute myeloid leukemia. Both conserved end residues are part of each CDR3. The D gene is left open where the match is weak. A row's size may be missing; if present it is once, few, many or a size class.

j_call d_call v_call clone_size cdr3_nt cdr3_aa
TRBJ2-4 . TRBV6-2/TRBV6-3 many TGTGCCAGCAGTTACGGGCAAAACATTCAGTACTTC CASSYGQNIQYF
TRBJ2-7 . TRBV4-3 . TGCGCCAGCAGCCAAGATGAGGCCCTGGGGAGTTCCTACGAGCAGTACTTC CASSQDEALGSSYEQYF
TRBJ1-1 . TRBV20-1 . TGCAGTGCTAGTCCTTCTCGGGGGGAAAACACTGAAGCTTTCTTT CSASPSRGENTEAFF
TRBJ1-1 . TRBV3-1 few TGTGCCAGCAGCCAAAGGGGTGAAGCTTTCTTT CASSQRGEAFF
TRBJ2-7 . TRBV7-2 . TGTGCCAGCAGCTCAACCGGGACTGCTCCCTACGAGCAGTACTTC CASSSTGTAPYEQYF
TRBJ2-5 TRBD1 TRBV7-2 . TGTGCCAGCAGTCCTCGGACAGGGCAGTACTTC CASSPRTGQYF
TRBJ1-5 TRBD1 TRBV6-1 . TGTGCCAGCAGGGGACAGGCCCACAATCAGCCCCAGCATTTT CASRGQAHNQPQHF
TRBJ2-7 . TRBV6-1 few TGTGCCAGCAGCCCCATCGAGGAGGAGCAGTACTTC CASSPIEEEQYF
TRBJ1-2 . TRBV6-6 . TGTGCCAGCAGTTGGGGGGGGACGGGCTACACCTTC CASSWGGTGYTF
TRBJ1-2 . TRBV30 . TGTGCCTGGAGTGTTGAGGGGATCTATGGCTACACCTTC CAWSVEGIYGYTF
TRBJ1-5 . TRBV20-1 many TGCAGTGTAGGGACGGGTCTAAATCAGCCCCAGCATTTT CSVGTGLNQPQHF
TRBJ2-7 . TRBV29-1 few TGCAGCTACAGGGTCAGCCACGAGCAGTACTTC CSYRVSHEQYF
TRBJ1-2 . TRBV29-1 . TGCAGCGTTGAAAGGTCAGGCTTAGGATATGGCTACACCTTC CSVERSGLGYGYTF
TRBJ2-3 TRBD2 TRBV5-4 few TGTGCCAGCAGCTTACTCTTAGGACTAGCGGCCCCGAGGGCCACAGATACGCAGTATTTT CASSLLLGLAAPRATDTQYF
TRBJ2-7 . TRBV20-1 . TGCAGTGCTAGTCGCCCCGGGGCTTTTGAGGACGAGCAGTACTTC CSASRPGAFEDEQYF
TRBJ2-3 . TRBV20-1 few TGCAGTGCGAAAGAGGCAGATACGCAGTATTTT CSAKEADTQYF
TRBJ2-1 . TRBV5-1 many TGCGCCAGCAGCTTGGATGGGACACAGAGGGGCAATGAGCAGTTCTTC CASSLDGTQRGNEQFF